This note documents a single TCR beta chain sequence. The antigen this receptor binds is unknown. One base away there is no much larger clone; base qualities are not given. The data were obtained in a study of blood T cell repertoires in COVID-19 (TCRdb year 2020). Describing the broader study: The collaborator samples originated in the United States, Italy and Spain and spanned the acute and convalescent phases of COVID-19. The material from the prospective study consisted of cDNA or gDNA derived from T cells, B-cell-depleted T cells, or PBMCs. Subjects who had been exposed to COVID-19, were actively infected with it, or had recovered from it provided the deeply sampled blood TCRbeta repertoires that made up the dataset. The repertoires were made available in a free public database intended to serve as a resource for research on the immune response to SARS-CoV-2. The samples were drawn from two sources: the first 160 participants of the ongoing ImmuneRACE study, and fewer than 1,500 subjects contributed by 6 global collaborators. Sample metadata almost always included a de-identified subject ID, COVID-19 status, age in years and sex. Where available, HLA class I and class II types were taken from metadata supplied by the sample provider and were not determined by assay-based typing.

The immunoSEQ Assay, a bias-controlled multiplex PCR, was used to amplify TCRbeta CDR3 regions from genomic DNA. The original methods were these. Within the assay, amplification of reference gene primers was used to estimate how many nucleated cells each sample contained. To quantify the absolute abundance of each unique TCRbeta CDR3 rearrangement, sequence reads were collapsed and filtered. For each sample, productive Simpson clonality was calculated as the square root of Simpson's diversity index over productive rearrangements. In its TCRdb copy, this immuneACCESS table keeps in-frame sequences only and misses some clones. Where compared with another copy, unresolved V genes explain less than half of these, and the others have no known cause. That table furnishes V, J and clone size, whereas the DNA furnished D and trimming. Present in this sample are approximately 300,000 clones, 85% to 90% of which were seen just once. The top ten hold roughly a tenth of the sample.

Broader findings and caveats from the paper: The quantity of clinical and demographic metadata differed by source and by participant and was supplied without curation.

Participants in the prospective study were enrolled through a virtual design, were aged roughly 18 to 100 years, and lived in 20 to 30 United States geographic areas. Cohort assignment in the prospective study relied on participant-reported clinical history from a screening survey and a study questionnaire. Recovered participants in ImmuneRACE Cohort 3 were defined by two consecutive negative NP/OP PCR tests, clearance by a healthcare professional, or resolution of symptoms. Each participant in the prospective study had whole blood, serum and a nasopharyngeal or oropharyngeal swab collected by mobile phlebotomists. Additional blood draws and questionnaires over an approximately 2-month period could optionally be provided by prospective study participants. Before DNA extraction, prospective study blood samples were shipped either frozen or at room temperature. Counted from cysteine to phenylalanine, this CDR3 has 14 amino acids. Only the CDR3 DNA stays, 42 bases, in frame from base 1. The trim is 4 bases for V and 4 bases for J, with a gap of 14 bases between the germline ends. Based on the germline V gene, the CDR1 and CDR2 sequences are SGHDT and YYEEEE.

The rearrangement joined TRBV5-6 to TRBJ1-1; TRBD1 is perhaps the D gene, given 6 matching bases. This TCR derives from a woman between 18 and 29 years old who had recovered from COVID-19. Sequencing was performed on PBMCs or T cells enriched from blood (not recorded which). The DNA reads as follows: TGTGCCAGCAGCCCCCGCGGCAGGGGCACTGAAGCTTTCTTT. Its coded protein is CASSPRGRGTEAFF.